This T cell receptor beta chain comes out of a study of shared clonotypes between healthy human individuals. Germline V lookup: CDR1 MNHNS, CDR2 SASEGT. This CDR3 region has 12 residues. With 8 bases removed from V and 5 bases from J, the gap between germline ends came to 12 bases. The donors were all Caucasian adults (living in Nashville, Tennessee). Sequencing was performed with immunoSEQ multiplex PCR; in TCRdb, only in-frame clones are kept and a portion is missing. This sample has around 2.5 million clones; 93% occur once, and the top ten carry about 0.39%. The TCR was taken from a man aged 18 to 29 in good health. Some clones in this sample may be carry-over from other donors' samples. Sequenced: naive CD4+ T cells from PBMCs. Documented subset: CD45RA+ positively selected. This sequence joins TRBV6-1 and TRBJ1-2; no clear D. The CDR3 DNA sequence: TGTGCCAGCCTCGAGAGTCATTATGGCTACACCTTC. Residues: CASLESHYGYTF.